This T cell receptor beta chain was documented in a study of blood T cell repertoires in COVID-19. The overall study: PBMCs, B-cell-depleted T cells, or T cells provided the cDNA or gDNA that made up the material.

Of note for this clone: Other DNA variants within this sample encode the same CDR3.

Under the authors' procedure: Cell counts per sample came from amplifying reference gene primers. The table came from immunoSEQ multiplex PCR; TCRdb's copy has only in-frame clones and leaves some out. V, J and clone size are those of that table, while D and trimming were read from the DNA. Altogether a few hundred thousand clones are present, about 89% being singletons, with the ten largest covering 0.9% to 1%. The CDR3 sequence is 15 residues long. J was trimmed by 4 bases and V by 4 bases; bases with no gene match: 7. Germline V lookup: CDR1 LNHDA, CDR2 SQIVND (reference sequence). This rearrangement joins TRBV19 to TRBJ1-5; 7 nucleotides agree with TRBD1. Sequenced sample: peripheral blood. The TCR originated in a woman aged 40-49 years who had recovered from COVID-19. The CDR3 sequence is CASSRGRDSNQPQHF. For the CDR3, the DNA is TGTGCCAGTAGTAGGGGCCGGGACAGTAATCAGCCCCAGCATTTT.